Listed here are 10 T cell receptor beta chains from one sample, sequenced in a study of PD-1 blockade in mismatch repair-deficient tumors. Assay used: immunoSEQ multiplex PCR; TCRdb lists only in-frame clones, some missing. The table records over 100,000 clones, around 80% of them present only once. The sequences come from peripheral blood, collected about 13 months after starting pembrolizumab. The receptors come from an adult with mismatch repair-deficient cancer.

The chain combines TRBV5-4 with TRBJ1-2, with D hard to call. Germline V CDR1 and CDR2: SGHNT, YYREEE (reference sequence). With 2 bases removed from V and 4 bases from J, the gap between germline ends came to 6 bases. There are 12 residues in the CDR3. CDR3 nucleotides: TGTGCCAGCAGCTTAGATCCCTATGGCTACACCTTC. This gives the protein CASSLDPYGYTF.

In its sample, this clone was seen once. J is TRBJ2-2 and V is TRBV28; 8 nucleotides agree with TRBD1. The CDR3 has 16 residues. After removal of 6 bases from V and 5 bases from J, the junction contained 11 bases not matched to a gene. Looked up from germline, CDR1 is MDHEN and CDR2 is SYDVKM. CDR3 sequence reads: CASRIPGGAGTGELFF. The CDR3 DNA is TGTGCCAGCAGAATACCAGGGGGCGCCGGGACCGGGGAGCTGTTTTTT.

The chain links TRBV19 to TRBJ1-5; D is possibly TRBD1 (6 bases). Trimming pared 6 bases from V and 7 bases from J, leaving 13 bases between. Germline loops: CDR1 LNHDA, CDR2 SQIVND (reference sequence). The CDR3 runs 13 residues. The CDR3 protein is CASSPGAGQPQHF. CDR3 in DNA: TGTGCCAGTAGCCCAGGGGCCGGGCAGCCCCAGCATTTT.

This sequence joins TRBV5-4 and TRBJ2-2; TRBD2 is a possible D gene (5 bases). V shed 0 bases and J shed 6 bases, with 12 bases lying between them. The CDR3 length is 15 residues. Germline CDR1 is SGHNT and CDR2 is YYREEE (reference sequence). CDR3 amino acids: CASSLDSKGAGELFF. The CDR3 nucleotides are TGTGCCAGCAGCTTGGACAGCAAGGGAGCCGGGGAGCTGTTTTTT.

This clone was counted a few times. This rearrangement joins TRBV6-6 to TRBJ2-3; 7 bases agree with TRBD2. Trimming at V came to 11 bases and at J to 4 bases, leaving 9 bases not matched to a gene. The germline V gene has CDR1 MNHNY and CDR2 SVGAGI (reference sequence). The CDR3 loop spans 13 amino acids. CDR3 region: CAAGVRGADTQYF. DNA for the CDR3: TGTGCCGCGGGAGTCCGAGGGGCAGATACGCAGTATTTT.

J is TRBJ1-2 and V is TRBV4-2; D might be TRBD1 (5 bases). With 1 base removed from V and 8 bases from J, the gap between germline ends came to 17 bases. Germline CDR1 is LGHNA and CDR2 is YNFKEQ. The CDR3 runs 15 residues. CDR3: CASSQGAGNLGGYTF. CDR3 in DNA: TGTGCCAGCAGCCAAGGCGCAGGGAATTTAGGCGGCTACACCTTC.

The chain joins TRBV9 to TRBJ2-5; D is uncertain. V was shortened by 0 bases and J by 5 bases, with 14 bases between the two germline ends. Germline CDR1 reads SGDLS; CDR2 reads YYNGEE. The CDR3 spans 15 residues. The CDR3 sequence: CASSVGSSTGETQYF. The CDR3 bases are TGTGCCAGCAGCGTAGGGAGCAGTACGGGCGAGACCCAGTACTTC.

The chain uses TRBV5-1 and TRBJ2-7, with 8 nucleotides matching TRBD2. CDR1 is SGHRS and CDR2 is YFSETQ in the germline V gene. The CDR3 sequence is 16 residues long. V lost 4 bases, J lost 1 base, and 10 bases stayed unmatched. CDR3 loop: CASSRPASGSSYEQYF. DNA of the CDR3: TGCGCCAGCAGCCGCCCTGCGAGCGGGAGTTCCTACGAGCAGTACTTC.

In its sample, this clone was seen once. The chain links TRBV30 to TRBJ1-1, with 8 bases fitting TRBD1. Germline V gene lookup returns CDR1 GTSNPN and CDR2 SVGIG (reference sequence). V dropped 0 bases and J dropped 5; count of bases not matched to a gene: 8. The CDR3 loop spans 15 amino acids. The CDR3 sequence: CAWSVSQGAGTEAFF. CDR3 sequence (DNA): TGTGCCTGGAGTGTAAGCCAGGGGGCTGGGACTGAAGCTTTCTTT.

This chain joins TRBV7-9 and TRBJ2-3, with D perhaps TRBD1 or TRBD2 (7 bases each). Germline lookup yields CDR1 SEHNR and CDR2 FQNEAQ (reference sequence). V lost 5 bases, J lost 4 bases, and 13 bases lay in between. The CDR3 runs 14 residues. CDR3 loop: CASSDQGGADTQYF. CDR3 DNA: TGTGCCAGCAGCGACCAGGGGGGGGCAGATACGCAGTATTTT.